Below, 24 T cell receptor beta chains from the same sample are listed, as sequenced in a study of shared clonotypes between healthy human individuals. Naive-designated CD8 cells lacked CD45RO, were positively enriched for CCR7, and omitted terminally differentiated effector memory CD45RA+ cells. TCRdb keeps only in-frame clones here, not all; method: immunoSEQ multiplex PCR. The data show about 1,800,000 clones, about 94% seen once. The source material was naive CD8+ T cells sorted from blood. The receptors stem from a man between 18 and 35 years old in good health.

V and J are TRBV6-1 and TRBJ2-7; D is ambiguous. CDR3 length equals 12 residues. Trimming left V 2 bases short and J 6 bases short, with 8 bases between. From germline, CDR1 is MNHNS and CDR2 SASEGT. This chain's CDR3 is CASSEWQTEQYF. In DNA, the CDR3 is TGTGCCAGCAGTGAATGGCAGACCGAGCAGTACTTC.

The chain links TRBV25-1 to TRBJ2-7; TRBD2 might be the D (6 bases). Trimming took 3 bases from V and 3 from J, leaving 9 bases between them. The CDR3 is made up of 13 amino acids. Germline values: CDR1 MGHDK, CDR2 SYGVNS. CDR3 protein: CASSEPGVYEQYF. The CDR3 DNA sequence: TGTGCCAGCAGTGAGCCGGGGGTCTACGAGCAGTACTTC.

The genes are TRBV7-9 and TRBJ1-1, with D unresolved. This CDR3 comprises 12 residues. V dropped 4 bases and J dropped 8 bases, with 11 bases sitting between them. The germline CDR1 and CDR2 sequences are SEHNR and FQNEAQ (reference sequence). The CDR3, as DNA: TGTGCCAGCAGCTCCTGGCTAAACGAAGCTTTCTTT. This encodes CASSSWLNEAFF.

The chain employs TRBV6-1 and TRBJ1-5; D not resolved. Germline assignment: CDR1 MNHNS and CDR2 SASEGT. The CDR3 has 14 amino acids. Trimming took off 7 bases at V and 3 bases at J, with 13 bases between the two ends. The CDR3 DNA is TGTGCCAGCACCCCGATATCGGCCAATCAGCCCCAGCATTTT. It encodes CASTPISANQPQHF.

Remarks on this clone: An end of the junction does not agree with germline; a read error may underlie this. CDR3 sequence (DNA): TGTGCCAGCGGTGAAGCGGGAGAATTGAATGAGCAGTTCTTC. Translating it yields CASGEAGELNEQFF. This chain uses TRBV2 with TRBJ2-1, with 8 bases identical to TRBD2. Germline-derived CDR1 and CDR2 are SNHLY and FYNNEI. The length of the CDR3 is 14 residues.

V is TRBV7-9 and J is TRBJ1-3; D remains unclear. CDR1 is SEHNR, CDR2 FQNEAQ, per germline (reference sequence). The CDR3 runs 13 residues. Trimming left V 5 bases short and J 4 bases short, with 9 bases between. DNA for the CDR3: TGTGCCAGCAGCCCACCACTCGGAAACACCATATATTTT. It translates to CASSPPLGNTIYF. The whole variable domain, filled in from reference TRBV7-9 and TRBJ1-3, reads DTGVSQNPRHKITKRGQNVTFRCDPISEHNRLYWYRQTLGQGPEFLTYFQNEAQLEKSRLLSDRFSAERPKGSFSTLEIQRTEQGDSAMYLCASSPPLGNTIYFGEGSWLTVV.

This sequence joins TRBV7-9 and TRBJ2-2, with D possibly TRBD1 on 6 matching bases. V was trimmed by 5 bases and J by 8 bases, leaving 15 bases between them. This CDR3 is 14 amino acids long. Per germline, CDR1 SEHNR and CDR2 FQNEAQ (reference sequence). This CDR3 reads CASSLVDTGGELFF. The CDR3 DNA is TGTGCCAGCAGCCTAGTCGATACAGGGGGGGAGCTGTTTTTT.

The chain links TRBV27 to TRBJ2-7, with 8 positions matching TRBD1. The CDR3 has 14 amino acids. After removal of 3 bases from V and 6 bases from J, the junction contained 7 bases not matched to a gene. Germline assignment: CDR1 MNHEY and CDR2 SMNVEV (reference sequence). CDR3 protein: CASSFVQGASEQYF. The DNA of the CDR3 is TGTGCCAGCAGTTTTGTGCAGGGGGCGTCCGAGCAGTACTTC.

CDR3: CASSLLAGVRETQYF. The CDR3 DNA follows: TGTGCCAGCAGCTTACTAGCGGGAGTGAGGGAGACCCAGTACTTC. The chain combines TRBV7-2 with TRBJ2-5, with TRBD2 identical over 10 bases. The V and J ends lost 2 bases and 5 bases, in that order; junction bases with no gene match: 5. Germline CDR1 and CDR2: SGHTA and FQGNSA. The CDR3 totals 15 residues. The full variable domain, in which reference TRBV7-2 and TRBJ2-5 provide the parts outside the CDR3, is GAGVSQSPSNKVTEKGKDVELRCDPISGHTALYWYRQSLGQGLEFLIYFQGNSAPDKSGLPSDRFSAERTGGSVSTLTIQRTQQEDSAVYLCASSLLAGVRETQYFGPGTRLLVL.

The chain is built from TRBV4-3 and TRBJ2-7; the D gene is possibly TRBD1 (6 bases). From germline, CDR1 is LGHNA and CDR2 YSLEER. Trimming took 0 bases from V and 7 from J, leaving 13 bases between them. The CDR3 length is 14 residues. DNA of the CDR3: TGCGCCAGCAGCCAAGAGTGGGGGCTCGGGGAGCAGTACTTC. Amino acids: CASSQEWGLGEQYF.

As to this clone: The likely explanation is a read error, given a far larger clone one base away. The same CDR3 is also encoded by other DNA sequences in this sample. The chain is built from TRBV9 and TRBJ1-1; TRBD1 might be the D (5 bases). Germline values: CDR1 SGDLS, CDR2 YYNGEE. Trimming shortened V by 0 bases and J by 3 bases, and 6 bases separated the two germline ends. CDR3 length: 13 amino acids. Written as DNA, the CDR3 is TGTGCCAGCAGCGTAGGGGGGTACACTGAAGCTTTCTTT. Translation: CASSVGGYTEAFF.

Only one count was recorded for this clone. The V call is TRBV4-1, the J call TRBJ1-4, with a possible D match to TRBD1 (5 bases). The CDR3 runs 15 residues. Trimming pared 0 bases from V and 7 bases from J, leaving 12 bases between. CDR1 MGHRA and CDR2 YSYEKL come from the germline V gene. The DNA for the CDR3 is TGCGCCAGCAGCCAAGATTGGGGAACAGGTGAAAAACTGTTTTTT. Its translation: CASSQDWGTGEKLFF.

This sequence joins TRBV19 and TRBJ2-7; 13 nucleotides match TRBD2. Per germline, CDR1 LNHDA and CDR2 SQIVND (reference sequence). This CDR3 spans 10 amino acids. DNA of the CDR3: TGTGCCAGTGGACGGACTAGCGGGAGCGTC. This sequence encodes CASGRTSGSV.

This rearrangement joins TRBV7-9 to TRBJ2-7, with TRBD1 matching 10 bases. Germline loops: CDR1 SEHNR, CDR2 FQNEAQ (reference sequence). Germline trimming cut 5 bases from V and 1 base from J; bases unmatched to any gene: 5. The CDR3 length is 15 residues. CDR3: CASSRDRGVSYEQYF. DNA of the CDR3: TGTGCCAGCAGCAGGGACAGGGGAGTTTCCTACGAGCAGTACTTC.

This rearrangement joins TRBV5-1 to TRBJ2-2, with 8 bases that match TRBD2. This CDR3 spans 17 amino acids. The ends lost 4 bases at V and 4 bases at J; junction bases unmatched: 12. Germline V CDR1 and CDR2: SGHRS, YFSETQ. The DNA for the CDR3 is TGCGCCAGCAGCCCATCCTTAGCGGGGTTGGCCACCGGGGAGCTGTTTTTT. Amino acid sequence: CASSPSLAGLATGELFF.

The V call is TRBV15, the J call TRBJ2-1; 10 bases match TRBD2. Trimming at V came to 1 base and at J to 5 bases, leaving 5 bases not matched to a gene. Germline lookup yields CDR1 LNHNV and CDR2 YYDKDF (reference sequence). This CDR3 contains 16 residues. The CDR3 loop is CATSRGGLADHNEQFF. The CDR3, as DNA: TGTGCCACCAGCAGAGGCGGACTAGCGGACCACAATGAGCAGTTCTTC.

The rearrangement joins TRBV9 to TRBJ2-1; 8 nucleotides line up with TRBD2. The trim removed 4 bases at V and 6 bases at J, leaving 15 bases unmatched. Germline lookup yields CDR1 SGDLS and CDR2 YYNGEE. CDR3 length: 17 residues. CDR3 sequence: CASSPSLSGSIRNEQFF. The DNA of the CDR3 is TGTGCCAGCAGCCCGAGTCTGAGCGGGAGTATTCGCAATGAGCAGTTCTTC.

The chain has TRBV28 and TRBJ2-3, with D possibly matching TRBD2 (7 bases). V was clipped by 7 bases and J by 2 bases, with 25 bases between them. Germline V gene lookup returns CDR1 MDHEN and CDR2 SYDVKM. The CDR3 has 18 amino acids. The CDR3 region has the DNA TGTGCCAGCACTTACACCGTACACGGGGGGCCTGACACAGATACGCAGTATTTT. This gives the protein CASTYTVHGGPDTDTQYF.

This chain links TRBV5-4 with TRBJ2-7; 11 bases align to TRBD2. This CDR3 contains 14 residues. Germline V gene lookup returns CDR1 SGHNT and CDR2 YYREEE (reference sequence). The V and J ends lost 0 bases and 5 bases, in that order; junction bases with no gene match: 1. The CDR3 nucleotides are TGTGCCAGCAGCTTGGAGACTAGCGGGGACGAGCAGTACTTC. This gives the protein CASSLETSGDEQYF.

In its sample, this clone was seen once. The V call is TRBV6-5, the J call TRBJ2-5, with 7 bases that match TRBD1. Trimming removed 6 bases from V and 2 bases from J; junction bases left unmatched: 9. Germline V gene data show CDR1 as MNHEY and CDR2 as SVGAGI. The CDR3 runs 15 residues. Here the CDR3 reads CASSHPRQGQETQYF. In DNA, the CDR3 is TGTGCCAGCAGCCACCCGCGACAGGGACAAGAGACCCAGTACTTC.

As for this clone: At one of its ends the junction is not consistent with the germline gene, which may arise from a read error. The chain combines TRBV5-1 with TRBJ2-1; 7 positions match TRBD2. In germline, CDR1 is SGHRS, CDR2 YFSETQ. The length of the CDR3 is 14 residues. The CDR3 protein is CASSVWEGFNGQFF. The CDR3, as DNA: TGCGCCAGCAGCGTGTGGGAGGGCTTTAATGGGCAGTTCTTC.

The V gene is TRBV11-2, the J gene TRBJ2-1, with D uncertain. The germline CDR1 and CDR2 sequences are SGHAT and FQNNGV. V lost 3 bases to trimming and J lost 8 bases, with 5 bases between them. The CDR3 has 11 residues. This CDR3 is CASSLWDEQFF. The CDR3 DNA sequence: TGTGCCAGCAGCTTGTGGGATGAGCAGTTCTTC.

Note on this clone: This sample also contains other DNA sequences that code for the same CDR3. The genes are TRBV9 and TRBJ2-7; D is undetermined. V lost 0 bases and J lost 3, with 10 bases in between. The germline V gene encodes CDR1 SGDLS and CDR2 YYNGEE. CDR3 length: 14 residues. CDR3 residues: CASSVEVGGYEQYF. The CDR3 nucleotides are TGTGCCAGCAGCGTAGAGGTCGGCGGCTACGAGCAGTACTTC.

The rearrangement uses TRBV14 and TRBJ2-3, with TRBD2 matching over 7 bases. Losses at the gene ends were 1 base for V and 4 bases for J; bases not matched to a gene: 8. Germline V gene data show CDR1 as SGHDN and CDR2 as FVKESK. This CDR3 comprises 16 residues. CDR3 sequence (DNA): TGTGCCAGCAGCCAAGCGGGCCTAGCGGAGGCAGATACGCAGTATTTT. Amino acid sequence: CASSQAGLAEADTQYF.